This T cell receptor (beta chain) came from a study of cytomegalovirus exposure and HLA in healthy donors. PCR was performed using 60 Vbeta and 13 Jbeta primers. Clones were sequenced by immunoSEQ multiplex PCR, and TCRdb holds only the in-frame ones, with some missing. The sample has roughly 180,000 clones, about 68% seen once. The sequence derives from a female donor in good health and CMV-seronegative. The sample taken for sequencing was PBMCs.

This chain's CDR3 is CASSQGHGHYYEQYF. The DNA of the CDR3 is TGCGCCAGCAGCCAAGGGCACGGCCACTACTACGAGCAGTACTTC. J is TRBJ2-7 and V is TRBV4-1, with D uncertain. CDR1 is MGHRA and CDR2 is YSYEKL in the germline V gene. Trimming removed 1 base from V and 3 bases from J, with 13 bases in between. The CDR3 is 15 amino acids.